Listed below are T cell receptor beta chains from one sample, sequenced in a study of blood T cell repertoires in COVID-19. TCRdb's table, derived via immunoSEQ multiplex PCR, lists solely in-frame clones and lacks some. The sample comprises around 370,000 clones, roughly 89% of which are singletons, and 6% to 7.5% rests with the top ten. The sample comprised peripheral blood. Source of these receptors: a man aged 18 to 30 with active or convalescent COVID-19. Both conserved end residues are part of each CDR3. A D gene is named only where the DNA matches it firmly. Clone sizes are given selectively: once, few, many, or a class where the clone is expanded.

J gene | D gene | clone size | V gene | CDR3 protein | CDR3 DNA
TRBJ1-5 | TRBD1 | - | TRBV15 | CATSRGDRFSNQPQHF | TGTGCCACCAGCAGAGGGGACAGATTTAGCAATCAGCCCCAGCATTTT
TRBJ2-3 | TRBD2 | - | TRBV4-3 | CASSQVGRGAFTDTQYF | TGCGCCAGCAGCCAAGTTGGGCGGGGGGCCTTCACAGATACGCAGTATTTT
TRBJ1-6 | - | - | TRBV18 | CASSPPPGVNSPLHF | TGTGCCAGCTCACCACCGCCGGGTGTAAATTCACCCCTCCACTTT
TRBJ1-2 | - | - | TRBV28 | CASRPDRIYGYTF | TGTGCCAGCAGACCTGACAGGATCTATGGCTACACCTTC
TRBJ1-1 | TRBD1 | - | TRBV12-3/TRBV12-4 | CASFPGGNTEAFF | TGTGCCAGCTTTCCAGGGGGGAACACTGAAGCTTTCTTT
TRBJ1-1 | - | - | TRBV9 | CASSAYSGAEAFF | TGTGCCAGCAGCGCCTATTCGGGGGCTGAAGCTTTCTTT
TRBJ2-5 | - | - | TRBV3-1/TRBV3-2 | CASRQRGGYGETQYF | TGTGCCAGCAGGCAAAGGGGGGGGTACGGGGAGACCCAGTACTTC
TRBJ2-7 | - | - | TRBV7-8 | CASSLGRSGTHYEQYF | TGTGCCAGCAGCTTAGGCCGTTCCGGGACACACTACGAGCAGTACTTC
TRBJ2-1 | - | - | TRBV28 | CASSLSPVRTPYNEQFF | TGTGCCAGCAGTTTATCCCCGGTCCGGACACCGTACAATGAGCAGTTCTTC
TRBJ1-1 | - | - | TRBV28 | CASSPIQGGRTEAFF | TGTGCCAGCAGTCCAATCCAAGGGGGTAGAACTGAAGCTTTCTTT
TRBJ1-1 | - | few | TRBV7-9 | CASSPGRGGTEAFF | TGTGCCAGCAGCCCAGGCCGGGGGGGCACTGAAGCTTTCTTT
TRBJ1-3 | - | - | TRBV28 | CASSLRSSLSGNTIYF | TGTGCCAGCAGTTTGAGGTCGTCCCTCTCTGGAAACACCATATATTTT
TRBJ2-2 | - | - | TRBV5-1 | CASSLETPSNTGELFF | TGCGCCAGCAGCTTGGAGACACCTTCGAACACCGGGGAGCTGTTTTTT
TRBJ2-2 | - | - | TRBV7-2 | CASSYLAEAGELFF | TGTGCCAGCAGCTATCTAGCCGAGGCCGGGGAGCTGTTTTTT
TRBJ2-3 | - | - | TRBV6-6 | CASIIRTDSTDTQYF | TGTGCCAGCATAATACGGACAGACAGCACAGATACGCAGTATTTT
TRBJ2-2 | TRBD1 | - | TRBV7-3 | CASSSRAGGTGELFF | TGTGCCAGCAGCTCCCGGGCAGGGGGCACCGGGGAGCTGTTTTTT
TRBJ2-1 | TRBD2 | - | TRBV2 | CASNSGGTYNEQFF | TGTGCCAGCAATAGCGGGGGCACCTACAATGAGCAGTTCTTC